The clone carrying this TCR beta chain appeared a single time. During active infection, Seattle patients enrolled and were then monitored through disease. TCRdb keeps only in-frame clones here, not all; method: immunoSEQ multiplex PCR. This table has 200,000 to 250,000 clones, roughly nine tenths appearing once. The sample belongs to a study of blood T cell repertoires in COVID-19. Study details: Samples representing acute and convalescent COVID-19 were sourced from the United States, Italy and Spain.

Germline CDR1 reads SGDLS; CDR2 reads YYNGEE. V shed 0 bases, J shed 4 bases, and the junction held 9 bases outside the gene matches. This CDR3 is 17 amino acids long. Sequencing was performed on peripheral blood. The receptor was derived from a woman aged 45-59 years with COVID-19, enrolled during active disease. The rearrangement links TRBV9 to TRBJ2-3; 9 nucleotides line up with TRBD2. CDR3 sequence reads: CASSVGGSGGYPDTQYF. The CDR3 DNA reads TGTGCCAGCAGCGTAGGGGGTAGCGGGGGTTACCCAGATACGCAGTATTTT.